These 22 T cell receptor beta chains share one sample of origin, sequenced in a study of T cells in localized non-small cell lung cancer. Sequencing used immunoSEQ multiplex PCR; TCRdb keeps in-frame clones, though not all of them. Among about 1,600 clones listed, less than 40% were seen once. The material was normal lung tissue next to the tumor, obtained before any cancer treatment. The receptors derive from a female donor older than 55 with stage II squamous cell lung carcinoma.

This chain's CDR3 is CASSEALLLAAATSTEAFF. In DNA form, the CDR3 reads TGTGCCAGCAGTGAAGCGCTTCTCTTGGCAGCGGCTACTAGCACTGAAGCTTTCTTT. The chain couples TRBV2 to TRBJ1-1, with D hard to call. There are 19 residues in the CDR3. V lost 0 bases to trimming and J lost 4 bases, with 24 bases between them. Per germline, CDR1 SNHLY and CDR2 FYNNEI.

CDR3 residues: CATSRDRQGNYGYTF. The CDR3 DNA follows: TGTGCCACCAGCAGAGATCGTCAGGGGAACTATGGCTACACCTTC. The V call is TRBV15, the J call TRBJ1-2; tentatively, D is TRBD1 (6 bases). The V and J ends lost 0 bases and 2 bases respectively, with 10 bases between them. The germline gives CDR1 LNHNV, CDR2 YYDKDF (reference sequence). The CDR3 extends over 15 amino acids. Based on the CDR3 plus reference TRBV15 and TRBJ1-2, the full variable domain is DAMVIQNPRYQVTQFGKPVTLSCSQTLNHNVMYWYQQKSSQAPKLLFHYYDKDFNNEADTPDNFQSRRPNTSFCFLDIRSPGLGDTAMYLCATSRDRQGNYGYTFGSGTRLTVV.

The rearrangement joins TRBV6-8 to TRBJ2-2; D perhaps matches TRBD1 (6 bases). This CDR3 is built from 14 residues. The V and J ends lost 0 bases and 8 bases respectively, with 10 bases between them. Germline assignment: CDR1 MNHGY and CDR2 SAAAGT. CDR3 DNA: TGTGCCAGCAGTTACTCATTCACAGGGGGGGAGCTGTTTTTT. It specifies CASSYSFTGGELFF.

V usage is TRBV28 and J usage is TRBJ1-2, with TRBD1 as a possible D gene (6 bases). The CDR3 is 12 amino acids. Germline V lookup: CDR1 MDHEN, CDR2 SYDVKM. Deletions cut 7 bases from V and 9 bases from J, with 15 bases between. CDR3 sequence reads: CASNDYRDSYTF. In DNA, the CDR3 is TGTGCCAGCAATGACTACAGGGATAGCTACACCTTC.

This sequence joins TRBV11-3 and TRBJ2-2; D is perhaps TRBD1 (5 bases). Trimming pared 5 bases from V and 5 bases from J, leaving 24 bases between. The germline V gene has CDR1 SGHNT and CDR2 YENEEA. CDR3 size: 18 residues. In DNA, the CDR3 is TGTGCCAGCAGCGGATGGCATGGGGCGCCTCGCGAAACCGGGGAGCTGTTTTTT. The encoded protein is CASSGWHGAPRETGELFF.

This clone is termed medium-sized (0.01 to 0.1%). CDR3 DNA: TGTGCCAGCAGCTCGACAGGGAGGGGCAACTACAATGAGCAGTTCTTC. This encodes CASSSTGRGNYNEQFF. The chain has TRBV9 and TRBJ2-1; possibly TRBD1 or TRBD2 for D (7 bases each). Germline-derived CDR1 and CDR2 are SGDLS and YYNGEE. CDR3 size: 16 residues. The ends were cut back, 4 bases at V and 3 bases at J, with 17 bases in the middle. The complete variable domain, with remaining parts taken from reference TRBV9 and TRBJ2-1, reads DSGVTQTPKHLITATGQRVTLRCSPRSGDLSVYWYQQSLDQGLQFLIQYYNGEERAKGNILERFSAQQFPDLHSELNLSSLELGDSALYFCASSSTGRGNYNEQFFGPGTRLTVL.

This CDR3 reads CAWSPGNTEAFF. Written as DNA, the CDR3 is TGTGCCTGGAGTCCAGGGAACACTGAAGCTTTCTTT. This chain links TRBV30 with TRBJ1-1; D is uncertain. V was trimmed by 2 bases and J by 1 base, leaving 5 bases between them. The CDR3 loop spans 12 amino acids. Germline CDR1 reads GTSNPN; CDR2 reads SVGIG (reference sequence).

The chain combines TRBV18 with TRBJ2-1, with TRBD2 identical over 9 bases. The V segment lost 3 bases and the J segment 4 bases; nucleotides outside the gene matches: 13. Germline CDR1 and CDR2: KGHSH and LQKENI. This CDR3 is built from 18 residues. The CDR3 sequence: CASSPTGQGTSKYNEQFF. In nucleotides, the CDR3 is TGTGCCAGCTCACCTACAGGACAAGGGACTAGCAAGTACAATGAGCAGTTCTTC.

This clone was picked up a small number of times. V and J are TRBV9 and TRBJ2-1; 9 nucleotides line up with TRBD2. With 0 bases clipped from V and 6 bases from J, the junction kept 4 bases outside the gene matches. The CDR3 runs to 15 residues. CDR1 is SGDLS, CDR2 YYNGEE, per germline. CDR3 bases: TGTGCCAGCAGCGTAGTAGCGGGGGCACTCAATGAGCAGTTCTTC. Its translation: CASSVVAGALNEQFF.

A few counts support this clone. This chain uses TRBV19 with TRBJ1-3, with D perhaps TRBD1 (5 bases). The CDR3 sequence is 15 residues long. V shed 5 bases and J shed 5 bases, with 16 bases lying between them. Germline CDR1 and CDR2: LNHDA and SQIVND (reference sequence). CDR3 DNA: TGTGCCAGTAGTGTCGGGGGTGAAAGAAGAAACACCATATATTTT. Translation gives CASSVGGERRNTIYF.

The genes are TRBV19 and TRBJ2-2; 7 bases line up with TRBD1. Germline V CDR1 and CDR2: LNHDA, SQIVND (reference sequence). With 5 bases clipped from V and 4 bases from J, the junction kept 7 bases outside the gene matches. CDR3 length: 15 amino acids. CDR3 region: CASSSQNRGTGELFF. CDR3 bases: TGTGCCAGTAGTTCCCAAAACAGGGGCACCGGGGAGCTGTTTTTT.

The chain recombines TRBV19 with TRBJ2-7; D gene uncertain. V gave up 3 bases and J gave up 2 bases, with 8 bases separating them. This CDR3 is built from 13 residues. Germline assignment: CDR1 LNHDA and CDR2 SQIVND (reference sequence). CDR3 nucleotide sequence: TGTGCCAGTAGTATGGCGCGGACCTACGAGCAGTACTTC. Translating it yields CASSMARTYEQYF.

This clone showed up just a few times. In DNA, the CDR3 is TGTGCCAGCAGCCCCATCCACCGACAGGATTTCTATGGCTACACCTTC. It specifies CASSPIHRQDFYGYTF. The chain carries TRBV14 and TRBJ1-2, with D maybe TRBD1 (6 bases). Germline V gene sequence: CDR1 SGHDN, CDR2 FVKESK. The CDR3 consists of 16 residues. Trimming shortened V by 4 bases and J by 4 bases, and 19 bases separated the two germline ends. Based on the CDR3 plus reference TRBV14 and TRBJ1-2, the full variable domain is EAGVTQFPSHSVIEKGQTVTLRCDPISGHDNLYWYRRVMGKEIKFLLHFVKESKQDESGMPNNRFLAERTGGTYSTLKVQPAELEDSGVYFCASSPIHRQDFYGYTFGSGTRLTVV.

This clone is medium-sized in the sample. The chain uses TRBV9 and TRBJ1-1, with a possible D match to TRBD1 (5 bases). The V end lost 4 bases, the J end lost 3 bases, and 13 bases lay between the germline ends. This CDR3 is built from 14 residues. CDR1 SGDLS and CDR2 YYNGEE come from the germline V gene. The CDR3 is CASSPTRGDTEAFF. The CDR3 region has the DNA TGTGCCAGCAGCCCCACCCGAGGGGACACTGAAGCTTTCTTT.

This chain connects TRBV9 to TRBJ2-2; D unclear. This CDR3 is built from 13 residues. Germline values: CDR1 SGDLS, CDR2 YYNGEE. Between the trimmed V and J ends, which lost 7 bases and 6 bases, there was a span of 13 bases. The CDR3 spells CASESRSPGELFF. CDR3 DNA sequence: TGTGCCAGCGAAAGCAGGAGTCCCGGGGAGCTGTTTTTT.

This clone was counted between two and nine times. The genes are TRBV6-8 and TRBJ2-2; D not resolved. V lost 7 bases to trimming and J lost 1 base, with 10 bases between them. Germline V gene sequence: CDR1 MNHGY, CDR2 SAAAGT. The CDR3 has 14 residues. CDR3 DNA sequence: TGTGCCAGCACCTCGACATGGAACACCGGGGAGCTGTTTTTT. Protein sequence: CASTSTWNTGELFF.

This sequence joins TRBV6-8 and TRBJ1-6; D may be TRBD1 (5 bases). V lost 4 bases to trimming and J lost 10 bases, with 11 bases between them. Germline values: CDR1 MNHGY, CDR2 SAAAGT. This CDR3 has 13 residues. The CDR3 is CASSFEGRSPLHF. Written as DNA, the CDR3 is TGTGCCAGCAGTTTCGAGGGGAGGTCACCCCTCCACTTT.

This clone was picked up a small number of times. This rearrangement joins TRBV6-8 to TRBJ1-1; 11 bases align to TRBD1. Germline V gene data show CDR1 as MNHGY and CDR2 as SAAAGT. With V trimmed by 4 bases and J by 5 bases, 6 bases remained unmatched. The CDR3 runs 15 residues. The CDR3 DNA reads as TGTGCCAGCAGTTGGACAGGGGGCGGACGAACTGAAGCTTTCTTT. Its translation is CASSWTGGGRTEAFF.

This clone is labeled medium-sized (0.01 to 0.1%). The chain is built from TRBV11-3 and TRBJ2-3; a possible D gene is TRBD2 (5 bases). Trimming cost V 3 bases and J 3 bases, with 13 bases left between them. This CDR3 comprises 15 residues. Germline V gives CDR1 SGHNT, CDR2 YENEEA. The DNA for the CDR3 is TGTGCCAGCAGCTTGGTTCCGGGGTTGACAGATACGCAGTATTTT. Its translation is CASSLVPGLTDTQYF.

J is TRBJ1-5 and V is TRBV30, with D maybe TRBD1 (5 bases). V was shortened by 2 bases and J by 0 bases, with 14 bases between the two germline ends. The germline V gene encodes CDR1 GTSNPN and CDR2 SVGIG (reference sequence). CDR3 length equals 16 residues. The CDR3 is CAWSKPGTDSNQPQHF. The CDR3 nucleotides are TGTGCCTGGAGTAAGCCCGGGACGGATAGCAATCAGCCCCAGCATTTT.

A single count supports this clone. The germline gene is not matched at one end of the junction; a read error may be the cause. The rearrangement joins TRBV19 to TRBJ1-2, with 8 nucleotides matching TRBD1. CDR1 and CDR2 from the germline V gene are LNHDA and SQIVND (reference sequence). The CDR3 extends over 14 amino acids. The CDR3 DNA reads as TGTGTCAGTAGTATAGGGAGGGGACAGGATGGCTACACCTTC. As protein: CVSSIGRGQDGYTF.

The V gene is TRBV14, the J gene TRBJ2-7; no firm D call. The germline V and J ends were trimmed by 1 base and 1 base, with 5 bases remaining between them. CDR1 and CDR2 (germline): SGHDN, FVKESK. The CDR3 has 13 residues. CDR3 protein: CASSQAGSYEQYF. CDR3 DNA sequence: TGTGCCAGCAGCCAAGCAGGTTCCTACGAGCAGTACTTC. The full variable domain, its missing parts supplied by reference TRBV14 and TRBJ2-7, is EAGVTQFPSHSVIEKGQTVTLRCDPISGHDNLYWYRRVMGKEIKFLLHFVKESKQDESGMPNNRFLAERTGGTYSTLKVQPAELEDSGVYFCASSQAGSYEQYFGPGTRLTVT.